These T cell receptor beta chains were read from a single sample in a study of beta chain features in type 1 diabetes. Clones were read by immunoSEQ multiplex PCR, and TCRdb kept only the in-frame ones, dropping some. The data show under 300,000 clones, 25% to 30% seen once. Sample: central memory CD4+ T cells from blood. These receptors were collected from a man younger than 45 in good health. Both conserved end residues are part of each CDR3. D genes are given only for firm matches. Clone size is shown for a subset of rows, as once, few, many or a class of expanded clone.

TRBJ2-3,TRBD1,NA,TRBV15,CATHPGQGAVYTDTQYF,TGTGCCACGCACCCGGGACAGGGGGCTGTGTACACAGATACGCAGTATTTT
TRBJ1-3,NA,few,TRBV7-2,CASSLGLGNTIYF,TGTGCCAGCAGTTTGGGCCTTGGAAACACCATATATTTT
TRBJ2-3,NA,NA,TRBV10-3,CATRSTDTQYF,TGTGCCACCCGGAGCACAGATACGCAGTATTTT
TRBJ1-5,NA,NA,TRBV30,CAWSVGSTNQPQHF,TGTGCCTGGAGTGTAGGCAGCACCAATCAGCCCCAGCATTTT
TRBJ2-7,NA,NA,TRBV30,CAWAYRSDEQYF,TGTGCCTGGGCCTATCGGTCCGACGAGCAGTACTTC
TRBJ1-6,NA,many,TRBV19,CASSANRVINSPLHF,TGTGCCAGTAGTGCCAACAGGGTTATCAATTCACCCCTCCACTTT
TRBJ1-2,NA,NA,TRBV9,CASSPEGLPGRYTF,TGTGCCAGCAGCCCAGAAGGACTTCCCGGGCGCTACACCTTC
TRBJ2-3,NA,NA,TRBV15,CATSRERATDTQYF,TGTGCCACCAGCAGAGAGAGGGCGACAGATACGCAGTATTTT
TRBJ1-2,NA,NA,TRBV29-1,CSVENNYNYGYTF,TGCAGCGTTGAGAATAACTATAACTATGGCTACACCTTC
TRBJ1-1,TRBD1,NA,TRBV2,CASSSDRAIAFF,TGTGCCAGCAGTTCCGACAGGGCGATAGCTTTCTTT
TRBJ1-1,NA,NA,TRBV18,CASSPSRETEAFF,TGTGCCAGCTCACCAAGCAGGGAGACTGAAGCTTTCTTT
TRBJ1-1,NA,few,TRBV28,CASSFSSLGVNTEAFF,TGTGCCAGCAGTTTCTCCTCCCTGGGGGTGAACACTGAAGCTTTCTTT
TRBJ1-1,NA,NA,TRBV30,CAWSARAEAFF,TGTGCCTGGAGTGCACGGGCTGAAGCTTTCTTT
TRBJ1-1,NA,NA,TRBV13,CASTFRGGGVLAEAFF,TGTGCCAGCACCTTCCGGGGCGGGGGGGTATTGGCTGAAGCTTTCTTT
TRBJ1-6,NA,many,TRBV13,CASSSTTVPPHF,TGTGCCAGCAGCTCAACGACAGTCCCTCCCCACTTT
TRBJ1-2,TRBD1,NA,TRBV9,CASSPTGAYGYTF,TGTGCCAGCAGCCCTACAGGGGCCTATGGCTACACCTTC
TRBJ1-2,TRBD1,few,TRBV4-2,CASSLQPGTGDGYTF,TGTGCCAGCAGCCTCCAACCCGGGACAGGAGATGGCTACACCTTC
TRBJ2-3,TRBD2,few,TRBV30,CACRFRRGRATDTQYF,TGTGCCTGCCGTTTCCGGCGCGGGAGGGCCACAGATACGCAGTATTTT
TRBJ1-1,TRBD1,NA,TRBV7-2,CASSRDSQDTEAFF,TGTGCCAGCAGCCGGGACAGCCAAGACACTGAAGCTTTCTTT
TRBJ2-7,NA,NA,TRBV6-6,CASSYSTKWGEQYF,TGTGCCAGCAGTTACTCGACTAAGTGGGGGGAGCAGTACTTC
TRBJ2-1,TRBD1,few,TRBV29-1,CSVRTLQGHEQFF,TGCAGCGTTAGAACCCTACAGGGGCATGAGCAGTTCTTC
TRBJ2-5,NA,NA,TRBV5-4,CASSSWTEETQYF,TGTGCCAGCAGCTCTTGGACAGAAGAGACCCAGTACTTC
TRBJ2-3,NA,few,TRBV7-6,CASSLLGGSGTDTQYF,TGTGCCAGCAGCTTACTCGGTGGTAGCGGCACAGATACGCAGTATTTT
TRBJ1-6,NA,NA,TRBV27,CASTSLQKGQYNSPLHF,TGTGCCAGCACTTCCCTTCAGAAGGGGCAATATAATTCACCCCTCCACTTT
TRBJ2-5,NA,NA,TRBV5-1,CASSYKPGPDGETQYF,TGCGCCAGCAGCTATAAGCCGGGCCCAGACGGGGAGACCCAGTACTTC
TRBJ2-1,NA,NA,TRBV29-1,CSGDAGRNSYNEQFF,TGCAGCGGAGATGCGGGGAGGAACTCCTACAATGAGCAGTTCTTC
TRBJ2-1,TRBD2,NA,TRBV5-1,CASSLLAGAENEQFF,TGCGCCAGCAGCCTTCTAGCGGGAGCGGAGAATGAGCAGTTCTTC
TRBJ2-7,TRBD2,NA,TRBV6-5,CASGTSVYEQYF,TGTGCCAGCGGCACTAGCGTCTACGAGCAGTACTTC
TRBJ2-5,TRBD1,few,TRBV2,CASSEVSGGLGKTQYF,TGTGCCAGCAGTGAAGTCTCAGGGGGCCTCGGGAAGACCCAGTACTTC